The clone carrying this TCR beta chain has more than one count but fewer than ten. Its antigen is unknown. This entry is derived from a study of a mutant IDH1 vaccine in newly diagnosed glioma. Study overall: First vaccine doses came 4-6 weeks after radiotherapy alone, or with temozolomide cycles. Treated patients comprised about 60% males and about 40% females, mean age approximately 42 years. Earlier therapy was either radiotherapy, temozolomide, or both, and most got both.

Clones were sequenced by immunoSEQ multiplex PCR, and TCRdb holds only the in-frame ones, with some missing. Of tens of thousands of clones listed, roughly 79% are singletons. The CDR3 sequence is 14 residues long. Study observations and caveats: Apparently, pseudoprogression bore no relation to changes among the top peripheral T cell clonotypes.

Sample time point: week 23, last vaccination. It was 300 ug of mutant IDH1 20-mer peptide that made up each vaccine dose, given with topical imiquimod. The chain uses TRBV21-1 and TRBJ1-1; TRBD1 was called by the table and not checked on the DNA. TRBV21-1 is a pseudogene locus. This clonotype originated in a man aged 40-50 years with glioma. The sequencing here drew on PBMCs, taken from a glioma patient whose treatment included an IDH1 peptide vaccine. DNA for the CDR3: TGTGCCAGCACCCGACAGTTTAGGAACACTGAAGCTTTCTTT. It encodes CASTRQFRNTEAFF.